This TCR beta chain emerged from a study of blood T cell repertoires in COVID-19. In the study's own analysis: Reference gene primer amplification yielded estimated nucleated cell counts. Sequencing used immunoSEQ multiplex PCR; TCRdb keeps in-frame clones, though not all of them. The D gene and trimming were derived from the DNA, and the V and J assignments and clone size from that table. The table has hundreds of thousands of clones, 87% seen once. The study drew participants aged about 18 to 95 years from some 24 US areas. This clonotype originated in a woman aged 45-65 years who had recovered from COVID-19. The sequenced sample consisted of PBMCs or T cells enriched from blood (not recorded which).

In DNA form, the CDR3 reads TGTGCCAGCAGTAACTTACCGGGACAGTCGTCCTATGGCTACACCTTC. This translates into CASSNLPGQSSYGYTF. V gene TRBV6-5 combines with J gene TRBJ1-2; 7 bases align to TRBD1. The V gene end was trimmed by 5 bases and the J gene end by 4 bases; junction bases not matched to a gene: 13. The CDR3 has 16 amino acids. Germline values: CDR1 MNHEY, CDR2 SVGAGI.